This T cell receptor (beta chain) was recovered during a study of OX40 agonist ivuxolimab in advanced cancers. About the research overall: An agonistic human IgG2 monoclonal antibody against OX40 (CD134) was given. Study findings and constraints: Both CD4+ and CD8+ T cell populations in blood had undergone clonal expansion by week 6 at 0.1 to 3.0 mg/kg.

A remark on this clone: Its cognate antigen is unknown.

Data came from immunoSEQ multiplex PCR; TCRdb stores just in-frame clones and leaves some out. The repertoire has about 7,800 clones, around 90% of them found once; the top ten carry 4% to 5.5%. Germline V gene data show CDR1 as SGHVS and CDR2 as FNYEAQ. This CDR3 is built from 16 residues. The V end was cut by 1 base, the J end by 3 bases, with 13 bases between. Specimen: CD4+ or CD8+ T cells sorted from blood, collected in a trial of the OX40 agonist ivuxolimab. This clonotype was sampled from an adult with an advanced solid tumor such as melanoma, head and neck, liver or kidney cancer. The rearrangement links TRBV7-6 to TRBJ2-1, with a tentative D call TRBD2 (6 bases). The CDR3 region is CASSLDGAGRYNEQFF. DNA for the CDR3: TGTGCCAGCAGCTTAGATGGGGCGGGACGCTACAATGAGCAGTTCTTC.